These 15 T cell receptor beta chains were all obtained from the same sample, sequenced in a study of cytomegalovirus exposure and HLA in healthy donors. Produced via immunoSEQ multiplex PCR; TCRdb's table is partial and in-frame only. The sample includes about 170,000 clones, roughly 86% of them seen just once. Specimen: PBMCs. Source of these receptors: a young man in good health and CMV-seropositive.

V and J are TRBV6-6 and TRBJ2-2; the D gene is possibly TRBD1 (5 bases). From germline, CDR1 is MNHNY and CDR2 SVGAGI (reference sequence). Trimming removed 5 bases at V and 2 bases at J, with 9 bases between. This CDR3 has 14 residues. CDR3 protein: CASSIRDNTGELFF. The CDR3 DNA sequence: TGTGCCAGCAGTATCAGGGATAACACCGGGGAGCTGTTTTTT.

V is TRBV15 and J is TRBJ1-2; TRBD1 is a possible D gene (6 bases). With 0 bases removed from V and 6 bases from J, the gap between germline ends came to 14 bases. The CDR3 consists of 15 residues. The germline V gene encodes CDR1 LNHNV and CDR2 YYDKDF (reference sequence). This CDR3 reads CATSRDLWTEDGYTF. The CDR3 DNA reads as TGTGCCACCAGCAGAGATCTCTGGACAGAGGATGGCTACACCTTC.

This sequence joins TRBV28 and TRBJ2-1, with 7 bases that match TRBD1. The length of the CDR3 is 16 residues. V lost 6 bases to trimming and J lost 7 bases; unmatched junction nucleotides: 15. The germline V gene has CDR1 MDHEN and CDR2 SYDVKM. Here the CDR3 reads CASSPPTGHPSNEQFF. The CDR3 DNA reads TGTGCCAGCAGCCCTCCGACAGGGCATCCTTCGAATGAGCAGTTCTTC.

The CDR3 loop reads CASSDRVGGQPQHF. In DNA, the CDR3 is TGTGCCAGCAGTGACCGAGTGGGGGGTCAGCCCCAGCATTTT. This chain uses TRBV2 with TRBJ1-5; possibly TRBD1 for D (5 bases). CDR1 is SNHLY, CDR2 FYNNEI, per germline. This CDR3 spans 14 amino acids. V dropped 3 bases and J dropped 6 bases, with 12 bases sitting between them.

The gene calls are TRBV9 and TRBJ1-2; weak D call: TRBD1 (5 bases). Trimming shortened V by 4 bases and J by 4 bases, and 17 bases separated the two germline ends. Germline V gene sequence: CDR1 SGDLS, CDR2 YYNGEE. The CDR3 runs to 15 residues. The CDR3 spells CASSTNTGTSYGYTF. The CDR3 nucleotides read TGTGCCAGCAGCACAAATACCGGGACTTCCTATGGCTACACCTTC.

This sequence joins TRBV6-1 and TRBJ1-3; TRBD1 is a possible D gene (5 bases). Trimming pared 0 bases from V and 4 bases from J, leaving 7 bases between. Germline CDR1 MNHNS, CDR2 SASEGT. The CDR3 has 14 residues. CDR3 amino acids: CASSEAGAGNTIYF. In nucleotides, the CDR3 is TGTGCCAGCAGTGAAGCTGGGGCCGGAAACACCATATATTTT.

V and J are TRBV29-1 and TRBJ2-1, with D perhaps matching TRBD1 (5 bases). This CDR3 has 15 residues. CDR1 and CDR2 (germline): SQVTM, ANQGSEA. The V gene lost 6 bases and the J gene lost 0 bases, with 15 bases spanning the gap. CDR3 in amino acids: CSVGVGHSSYNEQFF. The CDR3 bases are TGCAGCGTAGGCGTGGGGCATTCCTCCTACAATGAGCAGTTCTTC.

The V and J genes are TRBV7-3 and TRBJ2-3; 7 bases fit TRBD2. Germline-derived CDR1 and CDR2 are SGHTA and FQGTGA. This CDR3 spans 16 amino acids. Trimming took 0 bases from V and 4 from J; bases not matched to a gene: 7. CDR3 protein: CASSLTPSGFADTQYF. CDR3 DNA: TGTGCCAGCAGCTTAACACCTAGCGGATTCGCAGATACGCAGTATTTT.

This chain links TRBV5-4 with TRBJ1-6, with TRBD1 identical over 7 bases. Unmatched junction bases numbered 3, after V lost 10 bases and J lost 5 bases. Germline lookup yields CDR1 SGHNT and CDR2 YYREEE (reference sequence). The CDR3 runs 12 residues. CDR3 region: CAGGTDNSPLHF. In DNA, the CDR3 is TGTGCCGGAGGGACAGATAATTCACCCCTCCACTTT. Supplemented by reference TRBV5-4 and TRBJ1-6, the full variable domain reads ETGVTQSPTHLIKTRGQQVTLRCSSQSGHNTVSWYQQALGQGPQFIFQYYREEENGRGNFPPRFSGLQFPNYSSELNVNALELDDSALYLCAGGTDNSPLHFGNGTRLTVT.

The rearrangement uses TRBV27 and TRBJ1-2; D is unclear. The V and J ends lost 5 bases and 7 bases respectively, with 14 bases between them. The CDR3 has 13 residues. Germline CDR1 MNHEY, CDR2 SMNVEV (reference sequence). The CDR3 reads CASSSYTSGGYTF. The DNA for the CDR3 is TGTGCCAGCAGTAGTTACACAAGCGGTGGCTACACCTTC.

This clone was seen a single time. The chain has TRBV21-1 and TRBJ1-3. TRBV21-1 is marked as a pseudogene. The CDR3 totals 14 residues. The CDR3 sequence is CASSNEGTGNTIYF. Written as DNA, the CDR3 is TGTGCCAGCAGCAATGAGGGTACTGGAAACACCATATATTTT.

V usage is TRBV5-1 and J usage is TRBJ2-2; TRBD2 aligns across 7 bases. The CDR3 consists of 15 residues. Germline assignment: CDR1 SGHRS and CDR2 YFSETQ. J gave up 8 bases and V 0 bases, and 7 bases lay outside the gene matches. CDR3 amino acids: CASSLDVAGEGELFF. Here the CDR3 DNA reads TGCGCCAGCAGCTTGGATGTGGCGGGAGAAGGGGAGCTGTTTTTT.

V gene TRBV6-5 combines with J gene TRBJ2-7, with a tentative D call TRBD1 (5 bases). Germline CDR1 reads MNHEY; CDR2 reads SVGAGI. Trimming took 4 bases from V and 2 from J, leaving 12 bases between them. This CDR3 is built from 14 residues. CDR3 sequence reads: CASSFITGAYEQYF. The DNA for the CDR3 is TGTGCCAGCAGTTTTATAACAGGCGCCTACGAGCAGTACTTC.

This chain's CDR3 is CASSPTRQGAYNEQFF. DNA for the CDR3: TGTGCCAGCAGCCCCACCCGGCAGGGGGCCTACAATGAGCAGTTCTTC. The V and J genes are TRBV9 and TRBJ2-1; 7 bases fit TRBD1. J lost 2 bases, V lost 4 bases, and 9 bases had no gene match. The CDR3 consists of 16 residues. Germline V lookup: CDR1 SGDLS, CDR2 YYNGEE. Full variable domain (rest looked up from reference TRBV9 and TRBJ2-1): DSGVTQTPKHLITATGQRVTLRCSPRSGDLSVYWYQQSLDQGLQFLIQYYNGEERAKGNILERFSAQQFPDLHSELNLSSLELGDSALYFCASSPTRQGAYNEQFFGPGTRLTVL.

The CDR3 here is CASSLQGAGNTIYF. The CDR3, as DNA: TGCGCCAGCAGCTTACAGGGGGCTGGAAACACCATATATTTT. The J gene is TRBJ1-3, the V gene TRBV5-1; 8 bases line up with TRBD1. After removal of 2 bases from V and 2 bases from J, the junction contained 0 bases not matched to a gene. CDR1 SGHRS and CDR2 YFSETQ come from the germline V gene. The CDR3 has 14 residues. The full variable domain, its missing parts supplied by reference TRBV5-1 and TRBJ1-3, is KAGVTQTPRYLIKTRGQQVTLSCSPISGHRSVSWYQQTPGQGLQFLFEYFSETQRNKGNFPGRFSGRQFSNSRSEMNVSTLELGDSALYLCASSLQGAGNTIYFGEGSWLTVV.